These 28 T cell receptor beta chains were all obtained from the same sample, sequenced in a study of shared clonotypes between healthy human individuals. The table came from immunoSEQ multiplex PCR; TCRdb's copy has only in-frame clones and leaves some out. The profile shows about 1 million clones, about three quarters of them singletons. Sequencing was done on a sample of memory CD4+ T cells sorted from blood. Subset here: CD45RA-negative fraction. These receptors originate from a young man in good health.

The V call is TRBV18, the J call TRBJ2-4; 9 nucleotides agree with TRBD2. J was trimmed by 15 bases and V by 4 bases; bases with no gene match: 7. From germline, CDR1 is KGHSH and CDR2 LQKENI. The CDR3 has 12 amino acids. The CDR3 sequence: CASSLSGSTLYF. CDR3 DNA sequence: TGTGCCAGCTCACTTAGCGGGAGTACTCTGTACTTC.

This clone was seen a single time. The V gene is TRBV27, the J gene TRBJ1-6; D gene uncertain. Germline loops: CDR1 MNHEY, CDR2 SMNVEV (reference sequence). This CDR3 contains 15 residues. V was clipped by 3 bases and J by 6 bases, with 12 bases between them. The CDR3 nucleotides are TGTGCCAGCAGTTTCGAGGGCCTGGGTAATTCACCCCTCCACTTT. Translated, it gives CASSFEGLGNSPLHF.

The V gene is TRBV7-6, the J gene TRBJ2-1; 7 bases align to TRBD2. CDR1 is SGHVS, CDR2 FNYEAQ, per germline. V was pared by 6 bases and J by 7 bases, with 12 bases of the junction left unmatched. The CDR3 loop spans 15 amino acids. CDR3 nucleotide sequence: TGTGCCAGCAGAGCCTTAGCGGGTCGGTGGAATGAGCAGTTCTTC. It encodes CASRALAGRWNEQFF.

The CDR3, as DNA: TGTGCCAGCAGCCCCTCTAGCGGGAGAGACAATGAGCAGTTCTTC. This sequence encodes CASSPSSGRDNEQFF. V and J are TRBV4-2 and TRBJ2-1; 10 bases are shared with TRBD2. CDR3 length: 15 residues. Germline V gene data show CDR1 as LGHNA and CDR2 as YNFKEQ. With V trimmed by 4 bases and J by 5 bases, 5 bases remained unmatched.

This clone has just a few counts. This sequence joins TRBV10-3 and TRBJ1-1; D is unclear. The CDR3 spans 13 residues. Trimming shortened V by 3 bases and J by 1 base, and 6 bases separated the two germline ends. Germline V gene data show CDR1 as ENHRY and CDR2 as SYGVKD. The CDR3 DNA follows: TGTGCCATCAGTGACAGCCAGAACACTGAAGCTTTCTTT. Amino acids: CAISDSQNTEAFF.

This chain connects TRBV6-5 to TRBJ2-3; D unclear. The V and J ends lost 5 bases and 1 base respectively, with 10 bases between them. Germline V CDR1 and CDR2: MNHEY, SVGAGI. This CDR3 region has 14 residues. CDR3 residues: CASSTVTRTDTQYF. The CDR3 bases are TGTGCCAGCAGTACCGTGACACGCACAGATACGCAGTATTTT.

About this clone itself: This may come from a read error, since a much larger clone is one base off. Other DNA variants within this sample encode the same CDR3. The CDR3 DNA reads TGCGCCAGCAGCCAAGAAGGAGGGAACACTGAAGCTTTCTTT. This sequence encodes CASSQEGGNTEAFF. This sequence joins TRBV4-3 and TRBJ1-1; D unclear. Trimming cost V 0 bases and J 1 base, with 6 bases left between them. Per the germline V gene, CDR1 is LGHNA and CDR2 is YSLEER. This CDR3 is built from 14 residues.

The chain links TRBV6-5 to TRBJ1-6, with D possibly TRBD1 on 5 matching bases. V dropped 2 bases and J dropped 10 bases, with 9 bases sitting between them. CDR3 length: 13 amino acids. CDR1 and CDR2 (germline): MNHEY, SVGAGI. CDR3 amino acids: CASSYGGASPLHF. In DNA, the CDR3 is TGTGCCAGCAGTTACGGGGGAGCGTCACCCCTCCACTTT.

V is TRBV5-6 and J is TRBJ1-1; 8 bases match TRBD1. J was trimmed by 3 bases and V by 4 bases; bases with no gene match: 5. The CDR3 contains 14 residues. Germline V gene data show CDR1 as SGHDT and CDR2 as YYEEEE. This CDR3 reads CASSLDRVDTEAFF. The CDR3 coding sequence is TGTGCCAGCAGCCTGGACAGGGTAGACACTGAAGCTTTCTTT.

The rearrangement links TRBV5-1 to TRBJ1-1; D might be TRBD1 (5 bases). Germline CDR1 is SGHRS and CDR2 is YFSETQ. The CDR3 runs to 14 residues. V was trimmed by 3 bases and J by 1 base, leaving 10 bases between them. CDR3 DNA sequence: TGCGCCAGCAGCTACAGCGGACAGAACACTGAAGCTTTCTTT. Encoded protein: CASSYSGQNTEAFF.

Details on this clone: Other DNA sequences in the sample encode the same CDR3. This rearrangement joins TRBV7-6 to TRBJ2-3; D gene unclear. This CDR3 comprises 13 residues. Germline V gene data show CDR1 as SGHVS and CDR2 as FNYEAQ. V was clipped by 6 bases and J by 0 bases, with 7 bases between them. The CDR3 spells CASSSYSTDTQYF. The CDR3 DNA reads TGTGCCAGCAGTTCGTATAGCACAGATACGCAGTATTTT.

Of note for this clone: Other DNA sequences from this sample encode an identical CDR3 as well. The chain couples TRBV11-2 to TRBJ2-7; D call uncertain. Deletions cut 1 base from V and 4 bases from J, with 5 bases between. The CDR3 is 12 residues long. Germline CDR1 and CDR2: SGHAT and FQNNGV. CDR3: CASSLGAYEQYF. CDR3 bases: TGTGCCAGCAGCTTAGGAGCGTACGAGCAGTACTTC.

The chain couples TRBV2 to TRBJ1-1; TRBD1 aligns across 10 bases. The CDR3 totals 14 residues. The germline CDR1 and CDR2 sequences are SNHLY and FYNNEI. J was trimmed by 1 base and V by 6 bases; bases with no gene match: 2. DNA of the CDR3: TGTGCCAGCAGAAGACAGGGGGCGAACACTGAAGCTTTCTTT. Protein product: CASRRQGANTEAFF. The full variable domain, rest sourced from reference TRBV2 and TRBJ1-1, is EPEVTQTPSHQVTQMGQEVILRCVPISNHLYFYWYRQILGQKVEFLVSFYNNEISEKSEIFDDQFSVERPDGSNFTLKIRSTKLEDSAMYFCASRRQGANTEAFFGQGTRLTVV.

This chain joins TRBV5-5 and TRBJ2-7, with TRBD2 matching 7 bases. CDR3 size: 16 residues. Losses at the gene ends were 5 bases for V and 6 bases for J; bases not matched to a gene: 17. The germline V gene encodes CDR1 SGHKS and CDR2 YYEKEE (reference sequence). The DNA for the CDR3 is TGTGCCAGCAGTTCACGTCCCGGGACTACTTCTGCCGAGCAGTACTTC. As protein: CASSSRPGTTSAEQYF.

The rearrangement joins TRBV7-8 to TRBJ2-3, with 7 nucleotides matching TRBD2. The trim removed 1 base at V and 2 bases at J, leaving 3 bases unmatched. Looked up from germline, CDR1 is SGHVS and CDR2 is FQNEAQ. There are 15 residues in the CDR3. CDR3 amino acids: CASSLGGLFTDTQYF. Here the CDR3 DNA reads TGTGCCAGCAGCTTAGGGGGACTATTCACAGATACGCAGTATTTT.

This chain links TRBV27 with TRBJ2-3, with D hard to call. Germline V gene sequence: CDR1 MNHEY, CDR2 SMNVEV (reference sequence). V was cut by 4 bases and J by 6 bases, with 11 bases left in between. This CDR3 spans 13 amino acids. CDR3 sequence reads: CASSSEKADTQYF. DNA of the CDR3: TGTGCCAGCAGTTCTGAGAAAGCGGATACGCAGTATTTT.

The rearrangement uses TRBV9 and TRBJ2-3, with a tentative D call TRBD1 (6 bases). In germline, CDR1 is SGDLS, CDR2 YYNGEE. Trimming pared 3 bases from V and 9 bases from J, leaving 14 bases between. The CDR3 totals 13 residues. CDR3 coding DNA: TGTGCCAGCAGCGCTCAAACAGGGTGGACGCAGTATTTT. Protein product: CASSAQTGWTQYF.

A few counts support this clone. The chain couples TRBV11-2 to TRBJ2-1; a weak D match, TRBD2 (6 bases). Germline assignment: CDR1 SGHAT and CDR2 FQNNGV. The CDR3 contains 16 residues. With 5 bases removed from V and 8 bases from J, the gap between germline ends came to 22 bases. CDR3 protein: CASSQTGGRFGDEQFF. The CDR3, as DNA: TGTGCCAGCAGCCAGACGGGTGGGAGGTTTGGGGATGAGCAGTTCTTC. The full variable domain, its missing parts supplied by reference TRBV11-2 and TRBJ2-1, is EAGVAQSPRYKIIEKRQSVAFWCNPISGHATLYWYQQILGQGPKLLIQFQNNGVVDDSQLPKDRFSAERLKGVDSTLKIQPAKLEDSAVYLCASSQTGGRFGDEQFFGPGTRLTVL.

The chain couples TRBV4-3 to TRBJ1-4; D perhaps matches TRBD1 (6 bases). The V gene's germline CDR1 is LGHNA and CDR2 YSLEER. The V end lost 3 bases, the J end lost 5 bases, and 13 bases lay between the germline ends. The CDR3 totals 15 residues. CDR3 coding DNA: TGCGCCAGCAGCCATGCGGCTACAGGGAATGAAAAACTGTTTTTT. The encoded protein is CASSHAATGNEKLFF.

This rearrangement joins TRBV6-1 to TRBJ2-7, with a possible D match to TRBD1 (6 bases). This CDR3 is built from 14 residues. The germline gives CDR1 MNHNS, CDR2 SASEGT. V was cut by 4 bases and J by 2 bases, with 12 bases left in between. The CDR3 is CASSAGDRTYEQYF. CDR3 in DNA: TGTGCCAGCAGTGCAGGGGATCGTACCTACGAGCAGTACTTC.

The sample holds one count of this clone. This sequence joins TRBV28 and TRBJ2-7; no firm D call. V was trimmed by 6 bases and J by 2 bases, leaving 14 bases between them. Germline V gene lookup returns CDR1 MDHEN and CDR2 SYDVKM. The CDR3 sequence is 14 residues long. Written as DNA, the CDR3 is TGTGCCAGCAGCGGGCAGGAATTCCCCTACGAGCAGTACTTC. Translating it yields CASSGQEFPYEQYF.

This rearrangement joins TRBV4-3 to TRBJ1-2, with D possibly TRBD1 on 6 matching bases. V was clipped by 4 bases and J by 1 base, with 16 bases between them. The length of the CDR3 is 16 residues. The germline V gene has CDR1 LGHNA and CDR2 YSLEER. In nucleotides, the CDR3 is TGCGCCAGCAGCCCGACACAGGGCTCCTTTAACTATGGCTACACCTTC. It translates to CASSPTQGSFNYGYTF.

The gene calls are TRBV27 and TRBJ1-1, with D tentatively TRBD1 (6 bases). Germline CDR1 and CDR2: MNHEY and SMNVEV (reference sequence). The CDR3 covers 13 residues. Between the trimmed V and J ends, which lost 6 bases and 8 bases, there was a span of 16 bases. CDR3 loop: CASRYQGTGEAFF. DNA for the CDR3: TGTGCCAGCAGATATCAGGGAACAGGGGAAGCTTTCTTT.

The chain combines TRBV4-3 with TRBJ2-1; D gene ambiguous. The V gene lost 0 bases and the J gene lost 5 bases, with 8 bases spanning the gap. This CDR3 has 14 amino acids. Germline V CDR1 and CDR2: LGHNA, YSLEER. CDR3 nucleotides: TGCGCCAGCAGCCAAGATCTGCTGGACAATGAGCAGTTCTTC. This sequence encodes CASSQDLLDNEQFF.

The rearrangement joins TRBV6-1 to TRBJ1-1; D is unclear. The CDR3 has 12 amino acids. Trimming cost V 3 bases and J 4 bases, with 6 bases left between them. CDR1 MNHNS and CDR2 SASEGT come from the germline V gene. This CDR3 is CASSEVRTEAFF. CDR3 sequence (DNA): TGTGCCAGCAGTGAGGTCCGCACTGAAGCTTTCTTT.

This clone was picked up many times. This sample also contains other DNA sequences that code for the same CDR3. The rearrangement uses TRBV6-5 and TRBJ1-4, with D maybe TRBD1 (6 bases). The CDR3 has 14 residues. CDR1 and CDR2 from the germline V gene are MNHEY and SVGAGI. The V gene lost 6 bases and the J gene lost 5 bases, with 13 bases spanning the gap. The CDR3 bases are TGTGCCAGCAGCGTCGGACAGCTGAATGAAAAACTGTTTTTT. Its protein product is CASSVGQLNEKLFF.

Only one count was recorded for this clone. A clone one base away is much larger, so this may be a read error. Additional DNA sequences in this sample encode the identical CDR3. The chain couples TRBV27 to TRBJ1-1; no clear D. Germline V gene lookup returns CDR1 MNHEY and CDR2 SMNVEV (reference sequence). V was shortened by 3 bases and J by 1 base, with 6 bases between the two germline ends. This CDR3 is 13 amino acids long. This CDR3 reads CASSLGRNTEAFF. CDR3 nucleotide sequence: TGTGCCAGCAGTTTGGGGAGGAACACTGAAGCTTTCTTT.

The chain combines TRBV28 with TRBJ1-4, with TRBD1 identical over 8 bases. With 7 bases clipped from V and 8 bases from J, the junction kept 9 bases outside the gene matches. The CDR3 is made up of 14 amino acids. Germline lookup yields CDR1 MDHEN and CDR2 SYDVKM. The chain's CDR3 is CASTVTGVQEKLFF. Written as DNA, the CDR3 is TGTGCCAGCACCGTGACAGGGGTCCAGGAAAAACTGTTTTTT.